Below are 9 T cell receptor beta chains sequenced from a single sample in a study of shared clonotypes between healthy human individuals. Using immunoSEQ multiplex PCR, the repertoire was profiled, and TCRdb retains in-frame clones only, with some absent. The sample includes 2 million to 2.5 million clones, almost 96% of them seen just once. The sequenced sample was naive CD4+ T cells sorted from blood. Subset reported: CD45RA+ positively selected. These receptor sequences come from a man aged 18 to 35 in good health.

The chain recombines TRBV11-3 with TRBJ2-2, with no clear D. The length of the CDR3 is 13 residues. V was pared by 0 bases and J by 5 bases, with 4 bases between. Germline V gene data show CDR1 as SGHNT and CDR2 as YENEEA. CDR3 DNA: TGTGCCAGCAGCTTAGATCTGACCGGGGAGCTGTTTTTT. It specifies CASSLDLTGELFF.

In DNA form, the CDR3 reads TGTGCCTGGGGTGGGCCTCTAGCGGCCTCAGTAGATACGCAGTATTTT. Amino acid sequence: CAWGGPLAASVDTQYF. The chain recombines TRBV30 with TRBJ2-3; 7 bases match TRBD2. CDR1 and CDR2 from the germline V gene are GTSNPN and SVGIG (reference sequence). V shed 5 bases, J shed 5 bases, and the junction held 16 bases outside the gene matches. CDR3 length equals 16 residues. The entire variable domain, with the rest obtained from reference TRBV30 and TRBJ2-3, is as follows: SQTIHQWPATLVQPVGSPLSLECTVEGTSNPNLYWYRQAAGRGLQLLFYSVGIGQISSEVPQNLSASRPQDRQFILSSKKLLLSDSGFYLCAWGGPLAASVDTQYFGPGTRLTVL.

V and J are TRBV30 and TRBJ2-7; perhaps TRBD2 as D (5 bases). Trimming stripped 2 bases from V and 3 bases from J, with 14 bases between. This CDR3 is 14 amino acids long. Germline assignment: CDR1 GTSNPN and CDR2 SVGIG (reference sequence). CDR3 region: CAWSIDSRDYEQYF. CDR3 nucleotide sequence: TGTGCCTGGAGTATAGACTCTCGGGACTACGAGCAGTACTTC.

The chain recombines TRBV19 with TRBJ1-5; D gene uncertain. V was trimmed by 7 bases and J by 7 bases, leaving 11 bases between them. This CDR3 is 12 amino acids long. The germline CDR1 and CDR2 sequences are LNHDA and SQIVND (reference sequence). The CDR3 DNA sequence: TGTGCCAGTAATCAGCGGGGACAGCCCCAGCATTTT. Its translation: CASNQRGQPQHF.

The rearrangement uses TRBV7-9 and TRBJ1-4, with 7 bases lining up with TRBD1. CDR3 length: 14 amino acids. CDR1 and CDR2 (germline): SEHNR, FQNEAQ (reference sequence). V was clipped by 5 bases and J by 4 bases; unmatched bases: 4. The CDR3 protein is CASSDGQVNEKLFF. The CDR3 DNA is TGTGCCAGCAGCGACGGACAGGTTAATGAAAAACTGTTTTTT.

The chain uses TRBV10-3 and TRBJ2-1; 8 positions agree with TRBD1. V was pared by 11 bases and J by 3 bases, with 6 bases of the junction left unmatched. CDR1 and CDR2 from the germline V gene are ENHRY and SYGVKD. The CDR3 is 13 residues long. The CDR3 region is CAAAGTGYNEQFF. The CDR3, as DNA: TGTGCCGCCGCCGGGACAGGCTACAATGAGCAGTTCTTC.

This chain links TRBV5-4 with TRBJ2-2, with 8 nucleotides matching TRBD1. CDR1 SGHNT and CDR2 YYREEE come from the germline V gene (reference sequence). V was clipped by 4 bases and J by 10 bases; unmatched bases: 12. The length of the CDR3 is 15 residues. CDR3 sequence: CASSRRGQGVLELFF. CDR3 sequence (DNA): TGTGCCAGCAGCCGCAGGGGGCAGGGGGTCTTGGAGCTGTTTTTT.

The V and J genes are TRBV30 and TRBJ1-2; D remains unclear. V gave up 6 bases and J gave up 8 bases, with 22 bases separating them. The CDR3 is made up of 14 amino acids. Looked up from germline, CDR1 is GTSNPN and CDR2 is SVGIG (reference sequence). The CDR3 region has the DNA TGTGCCTGTGTCTCTCGGCCCCCTATGAGGGGCTACACCTTC. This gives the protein CACVSRPPMRGYTF.

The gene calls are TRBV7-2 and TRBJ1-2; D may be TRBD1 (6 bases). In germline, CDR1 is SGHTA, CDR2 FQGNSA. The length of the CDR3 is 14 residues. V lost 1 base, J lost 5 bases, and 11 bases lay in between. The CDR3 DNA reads TGTGCCAGCAGCTTAGGGGGGGCTGGGTATGGCTACACCTTC. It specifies CASSLGGAGYGYTF.